Shown below are 5 T cell receptor beta chains from a single sample sequenced in a study of blood T cells in healthy people across ages. Together with a sample-barcoded 5' primer, a J-beta primer mix was included in a second PCR lasting about 6 to 11 cycles. TCRdb re-called the 5' RACE reads with MiXCR, one entry per CDR3 protein. The sample shows 550,000 to 600,000 distinct CDR3 sequences, around half of them seen only once. Sequenced material: blood. These receptors were obtained from a man older than 75 in good health.

The sample holds many counts of this clonotype. V is TRBV6-5 and J is TRBJ2-1, with TRBD2 matching over 13 bases. The germline V gene encodes CDR1 MNHEY and CDR2 SVGAGI. V shed 10 bases and J 8 bases; nucleotides not matched to a gene: 11. The CDR3 is made up of 15 amino acids. CDR3 in amino acids: CATTGPGTSGDEQFF. DNA of the CDR3: TGTGCCACTACGGGCCCAGGGACTAGCGGGGATGAGCAGTTCTTC.

The chain couples TRBV7-8 to TRBJ2-7; 7 bases are a match to TRBD2. V lost 5 bases to trimming and J lost 3 bases; unmatched junction nucleotides: 7. In germline, CDR1 is SGHVS, CDR2 FQNEAQ. The CDR3 totals 14 residues. Here the CDR3 DNA reads TGTGCCAGCAGCGCCCTGGGGGGGGACTACGAGCAGTACTTC. As protein: CASSALGGDYEQYF. The variable domain in full, with the rest retrieved from reference TRBV7-8 and TRBJ2-7, is GAGVSQSPRYKVAKRGQDVALRCDPISGHVSLFWYQQALGQGPEFLTYFQNEAQLDKSGLPSDRFFAERPEGSVSTLKIQRTQQEDSAVYLCASSALGGDYEQYFGPGTRLTVT.

The genes are TRBV28 and TRBJ1-6, with TRBD1 as a possible D gene (5 bases). V was cut by 11 bases and J by 6 bases, with 11 bases left in between. The CDR3 consists of 12 residues. Germline loops: CDR1 MDHEN, CDR2 SYDVKM. CDR3 DNA: TGTGCCGCGGACGGGGGTAATTCACCCCTCCACTTT. This gives the protein CAADGGNSPLHF.

In its sample, this clonotype was seen a few times. The chain links TRBV28 to TRBJ2-4; D possibly corresponds to TRBD1 (6 bases). V lost 1 base and J 13 bases, leaving 17 bases between the germline ends. In germline, CDR1 is MDHEN, CDR2 SYDVKM. This CDR3 has 14 amino acids. The CDR3 loop reads CASSLSAGTTYQYF. CDR3 bases: TGTGCCAGCAGTTTATCAGCAGGGACAACTTACCAGTACTTC.

The V and J genes are TRBV4-3 and TRBJ2-7, with D maybe TRBD2 (7 bases). In germline, CDR1 is LGHNA, CDR2 YSLEER. The V gene lost 3 bases and the J gene lost 2 bases, with 14 bases spanning the gap. The CDR3 has 15 amino acids. CDR3 residues: CASSHGGGQTYEQYF. CDR3 nucleotides: TGCGCCAGCAGCCATGGCGGGGGCCAGACCTACGAGCAGTACTTC.